This T cell receptor (beta chain) derives from a study of cytomegalovirus exposure and HLA in healthy donors. Study results and caveats: Presence/absence analyses assumed roughly uniform sequencing depth across donors, which may not hold. Only CMV serostatus was available as immune exposure information. According to an earlier analysis, most TCR beta V segments yielded productive rearrangements about 87% or about 30% of the time.

Both 60 Vbeta primers and 13 Jbeta primers went into the PCR. Repertoires were generated with immunoSEQ multiplex PCR, while TCRdb's copy carries only in-frame clones and drops some. The data show under 300,000 clones, 84% seen once. Germline V gene sequence: CDR1 LGHNA, CDR2 YNFKEQ. The CDR3 has 15 residues. The V gene lost 4 bases and the J gene lost 2 bases, with 14 bases spanning the gap. A remark on this clone: Its antigen remains unknown.

This clonotype was sampled from a woman aged 40 to 50 in good health and CMV-seropositive. Material: PBMCs. This chain joins TRBV4-2 and TRBJ2-5, with a possible D match to TRBD1 (5 bases). The CDR3 DNA is TGTGCCAGCAGCCTAGATACAGGACAACAAGAGACCCAGTACTTC. Its translation is CASSLDTGQQETQYF.